These 5 T cell receptor beta chains were all obtained from the same sample, sequenced in a study of blood T cell repertoires in COVID-19. TCRdb's table, derived via immunoSEQ multiplex PCR, lists solely in-frame clones and lacks some. The repertoire has tens of thousands of clones, roughly 87% of them found once; the top ten carry under 9%. The sample taken for sequencing was peripheral blood. The receptors were sampled from a man aged 50 or older with active COVID-19.

The rearrangement uses TRBV15 and TRBJ1-6, with D perhaps TRBD1 (5 bases). Trimming removed 8 bases from V and 0 bases from J, with 11 bases in between. In germline, CDR1 is LNHNV, CDR2 YYDKDF (reference sequence). The CDR3 is 15 amino acids. CDR3 sequence: CATGGKSSYNSPLHF. CDR3 nucleotides: TGTGCCACCGGGGGGAAGAGCTCCTATAATTCACCCCTCCACTTT.

This chain uses TRBV6-2 or TRBV6-3 with TRBJ1-5, with a tentative D call TRBD1 (6 bases). Trimming left V 5 bases short and J 5 bases short, with 19 bases between. The CDR3 has 16 amino acids. Germline-derived CDR1 and CDR2 are MNHEY and SVGEGT. The CDR3 sequence: CASSKQGPLADQPQHF. Written as DNA, the CDR3 is TGTGCCAGCAGTAAACAGGGTCCTTTGGCGGATCAGCCCCAGCATTTT.

The chain recombines TRBV7-3 with TRBJ2-7; the D gene is possibly TRBD2 (7 bases). This CDR3 is 16 amino acids long. Between the trimmed V and J ends, which lost 4 bases and 2 bases, there was a span of 18 bases. Germline V gives CDR1 SGHTA, CDR2 FQGTGA. DNA of the CDR3: TGTGCCAGCAGCTCAAAGGGGGGGAAGGAGGCCTACGAGCAGTACTTC. Translation: CASSSKGGKEAYEQYF.

This clone was recorded a few times. The rearrangement joins TRBV29-1 to TRBJ2-1; D unclear. The CDR3 is made up of 10 amino acids. CDR1 SQVTM and CDR2 ANQGSEA come from the germline V gene. V dropped 7 bases and J dropped 5 bases, with 6 bases sitting between them. The CDR3 sequence: CSGQNNEQFF. The CDR3 DNA reads as TGCAGCGGTCAAAACAATGAGCAGTTCTTC.

This clone was observed a handful of times. The gene calls are TRBV2 and TRBJ1-6, with TRBD1 matching 8 bases. The CDR3 loop spans 16 amino acids. Germline CDR1 SNHLY, CDR2 FYNNEI. Trimming cost V 4 bases and J 3 bases; bases outside gene matches: 5. The CDR3: CASSGKQGVYNSPLHF. The CDR3 DNA reads TGTGCCAGCAGTGGAAAACAGGGGGTCTATAATTCACCCCTCCACTTT.